The 27 T cell receptor beta chains presented below share a single source sample, sequenced in a study of blood T cells in healthy people across ages (dated by TCRdb to 2015 to 2017). Receptor amplification or capture employed 5' RACE. For sequencing, an Illumina HiSeq 2500 was employed. A second roughly 6 to 12 cycle PCR used a sample-barcoded 5' primer and a J-beta primer mix. Starting from the raw public reads, TCRdb applied fastp trimming at Q25, assembled clones with MiXCR and retained in-frame beta chains. A single entry per CDR3 protein holds the most common genes and DNA from its merged rows. Across this sample there are fewer than 1.5 million distinct CDR3 sequences, with roughly 40% seen only once. The ten largest clones capture less than 8% of the sample. Sequencing input: blood. These receptors were taken from a woman aged 18-29 years in good health.

V is TRBV20-1 and J is TRBJ2-1, with TRBD2 matching 7 bases. The CDR3 has 15 amino acids. V shed 1 base and J 9 bases; nucleotides not matched to a gene: 12. The germline V gene has CDR1 DFQATT and CDR2 SNEGSKA (reference sequence). The chain's CDR3 is CSARARAGVPGEQFF. In nucleotides, the CDR3 is TGCAGTGCTAGAGCTAGGGCGGGGGTGCCCGGTGAGCAGTTCTTC.

The J gene is TRBJ1-6, the V gene TRBV28; D perhaps matches TRBD1 (6 bases). The CDR3 covers 15 residues. Trimming cost V 8 bases and J 5 bases, with 16 bases left between them. Germline values: CDR1 MDHEN, CDR2 SYDVKM. Written as DNA, the CDR3 is TGTGCCAGCCTACGGGCGGGGGCCCATAATTCACCCCTCCACTTT. Translation gives CASLRAGAHNSPLHF.

This clonotype has just a few counts. This sequence joins TRBV6-1 and TRBJ2-5; D not resolved. Judging by the DNA end, TRBJ2-7 fits better; the J call may be wrong. CDR1 is MNHNS and CDR2 is SASEGT in the germline V gene. The CDR3 totals 13 residues. CDR3 coding DNA: TGTGCCAGCAGCGCCATTGACTGGTACGAGCAGTACTTC. Protein product: CASSAIDWYEQYF.

This clonotype appeared a few times. The chain carries TRBV6-6 and TRBJ2-6, with D possibly matching TRBD2 (7 bases). Trimming shortened V by 8 bases and J by 3 bases, and 20 bases separated the two germline ends. CDR3 length equals 17 residues. The V gene's germline CDR1 is MNHNY and CDR2 SVGAGI (reference sequence). CDR3: CASRAVGGGFGANVLTF. Here the CDR3 DNA reads TGTGCCAGCCGGGCAGTGGGAGGGGGGTTTGGGGCCAACGTCCTGACTTTC.

As for this clonotype: A read error is possible here, since a much larger clone lies one base away. The rearrangement links TRBV6-2 or TRBV6-3 to TRBJ2-1; 9 bases line up with TRBD2. CDR1 and CDR2 from the germline V gene are MNHEY and SVGEGT. V shed 5 bases and J 10 bases; nucleotides not matched to a gene: 9. This CDR3 comprises 14 residues. The CDR3 region is CASSDRAGGAEQFF. The CDR3 DNA reads TGTGCCAGCAGTGACCGCGCGGGAGGGGCGGAGCAGTTCTTC.

The chain uses TRBV27 and TRBJ2-7; maybe TRBD1 (6 bases). CDR1 and CDR2 (germline): MNHEY, SMNVEV (reference sequence). CDR3 size: 12 residues. The V and J ends lost 10 bases and 2 bases respectively, with 12 bases between them. The CDR3 DNA is TGTGCCACCCGGGACAAGCCCTACGAGCAGTACTTC. As protein: CATRDKPYEQYF.

The rearrangement links TRBV5-1 to TRBJ2-5; TRBD1 matches 9 bases. The DNA matches TRBJ2-7 better at its end, which makes the J call doubtful. This CDR3 has 15 residues. Looked up from germline, CDR1 is SGHRS and CDR2 is YFSETQ. CDR3 in DNA: TGCGCCAGCAGCTCCTCCGAACAGGGGGCCAACGAGCAGTACTTC. It specifies CASSSSEQGANEQYF.

The chain carries TRBV20-1 and TRBJ2-5; 8 bases fit TRBD2. The tail of the sequence fits TRBJ2-7 better, so the J call may be wrong. The CDR3 covers 13 residues. Germline lookup yields CDR1 DFQATT and CDR2 SNEGSKA (reference sequence). The CDR3 loop is CSAATSVNYEQYF. The CDR3, as DNA: TGCAGTGCTGCGACTAGCGTCAACTACGAGCAGTACTTC.

The gene calls are TRBV9 and TRBJ2-3, with 15 bases lining up with TRBD2. V gave up 0 bases and J gave up 4 bases; unmatched junction bases: 3. CDR3 length: 17 residues. From germline, CDR1 is SGDLS and CDR2 YYNGEE. The CDR3 here is CASSVDWTSGRADTQYF. CDR3 coding DNA: TGTGCCAGCAGCGTAGACTGGACTAGCGGGAGGGCAGATACGCAGTATTTT. The full variable domain, in which reference TRBV9 and TRBJ2-3 provide the parts outside the CDR3, is DSGVTQTPKHLITATGQRVTLRCSPRSGDLSVYWYQQSLDQGLQFLIQYYNGEERAKGNILERFSAQQFPDLHSELNLSSLELGDSALYFCASSVDWTSGRADTQYFGPGTRLTVL.

This clonotype was seen a few times. This chain uses TRBV11-2 with TRBJ2-7; 9 positions agree with TRBD2. Trimming at V came to 6 bases and at J to 2 bases, leaving 8 bases not matched to a gene. The germline V gene encodes CDR1 SGHAT and CDR2 FQNNGV. This CDR3 spans 15 amino acids. The CDR3, as DNA: TGTGCCAGCAGAAATAGCGGGAGTTCGACCTACGAGCAGTACTTC. Protein: CASRNSGSSTYEQYF. Supplemented by reference TRBV11-2 and TRBJ2-7, the full variable domain reads EAGVAQSPRYKIIEKRQSVAFWCNPISGHATLYWYQQILGQGPKLLIQFQNNGVVDDSQLPKDRFSAERLKGVDSTLKIQPAKLEDSAVYLCASRNSGSSTYEQYFGPGTRLTVT.

This clonotype came up a few times. The chain carries TRBV2 and TRBJ2-3; 7 nucleotides match TRBD2. Germline CDR1 SNHLY, CDR2 FYNNEI. V shed 5 bases, J shed 2 bases, and the junction held 10 bases outside the gene matches. The CDR3 covers 16 residues. CDR3 loop: CASSRGLDPLTDTQYF. DNA for the CDR3: TGTGCCAGCAGTCGCGGACTAGACCCCCTCACAGATACGCAGTATTTT.

This chain connects TRBV3-1 to TRBJ1-4, with D perhaps matching TRBD1 (5 bases). This CDR3 comprises 16 residues. Trimming took 3 bases from V and 8 from J, leaving 19 bases between them. The germline V gene has CDR1 LGHDT and CDR2 YNNKEL (reference sequence). CDR3 protein: CASSQISGPRDEKLFF. The CDR3 DNA is TGTGCCAGCAGCCAGATTTCCGGGCCAAGGGACGAAAAACTGTTTTTT.

The gene calls are TRBV10-3 and TRBJ2-7; D is perhaps TRBD1 (6 bases). V lost 5 bases and J 0 bases, leaving 14 bases between the germline ends. This CDR3 contains 15 residues. Germline V gives CDR1 ENHRY, CDR2 SYGVKD. CDR3 DNA sequence: TGTGCCATCAGTCCAGACAGGCTGATCTCCTACGAGCAGTACTTC. Amino acid sequence: CAISPDRLISYEQYF.

This sequence joins TRBV3-1 and TRBJ2-1; 9 bases line up with TRBD1. The CDR3 totals 18 residues. Germline V lookup: CDR1 LGHDT, CDR2 YNNKEL (reference sequence). Germline trimming cut 6 bases from V and 0 bases from J; bases unmatched to any gene: 12. The CDR3 bases are TGTGCCAGCAGGACAACAGGGGGCCGCGGGAGCTCCTACAATGAGCAGTTCTTC. Its translation: CASRTTGGRGSSYNEQFF.

The J gene is TRBJ2-5, the V gene TRBV27, with TRBD2 identical over 7 bases. Trimming at V came to 8 bases and at J to 3 bases, leaving 6 bases not matched to a gene. CDR1 is MNHEY and CDR2 is SMNVEV in the germline V gene (reference sequence). CDR3 length: 13 amino acids. CDR3 DNA sequence: TGTGCCAGCGGGGGACTACGAGAAGAGACCCAGTACTTC. Translation gives CASGGLREETQYF.

The chain recombines TRBV4-1 with TRBJ2-3; possible D gene TRBD2, 6 bases. The CDR3 has 18 amino acids. Germline assignment: CDR1 MGHRA and CDR2 YSYEKL. The V and J ends lost 2 bases and 0 bases respectively, with 18 bases between them. This CDR3 reads CASSQRDGLGLSTDTQYF. CDR3 sequence (DNA): TGCGCCAGCAGCCAAAGGGACGGACTGGGACTTAGCACAGATACGCAGTATTTT.

This clonotype occurred a few times. The rearrangement joins TRBV12-3 or TRBV12-4 to TRBJ2-1, with TRBD2 identical over 10 bases. This CDR3 region has 14 residues. V lost 6 bases and J lost 6; bases outside the gene matches: 5. The CDR3, as DNA: TGTGCCAGCAGAGACGGACTAGCGGTCAATGAGCAGTTCTTC. Translation: CASRDGLAVNEQFF.

The chain has TRBV7-9 and TRBJ2-2; D not resolved. This CDR3 is built from 15 residues. Trimming removed 1 base at V and 5 bases at J, with 11 bases between. Germline CDR1 is SEHNR and CDR2 is FQNEAQ (reference sequence). CDR3 sequence (DNA): TGTGCCAGCAGCTTAGGTGGCGTTTGGACCGGGGAGCTGTTTTTT. It yields the protein CASSLGGVWTGELFF. The whole variable domain, remainder taken from reference TRBV7-9 and TRBJ2-2, is DTGVSQNPRHKITKRGQNVTFRCDPISEHNRLYWYRQTLGQGPEFLTYFQNEAQLEKSRLLSDRFSAERPKGSFSTLEIQRTEQGDSAMYLCASSLGGVWTGELFFGEGSRLTVL.

This clonotype appeared a few times. The chain uses TRBV20-1 and TRBJ1-4, with no clear D. Trimming removed 6 bases at V and 5 bases at J, with 7 bases between. The CDR3 runs to 11 residues. Germline loops: CDR1 DFQATT, CDR2 SNEGSKA (reference sequence). Written as DNA, the CDR3 is TGCAGTGCGGGCGGCAATGAAAAACTGTTTTTT. Translating it yields CSAGGNEKLFF.

This clonotype occurred a few times. J is TRBJ2-1 and V is TRBV7-2; a weak D match, TRBD2 (6 bases). This CDR3 is 16 amino acids long. The germline gives CDR1 SGHTA, CDR2 FQGNSA. V lost 5 bases to trimming and J lost 4 bases, with 18 bases between them. The CDR3 region is CASSHRVLAAYNEQFF. CDR3 coding DNA: TGTGCCAGCAGCCACCGGGTATTAGCGGCTTACAATGAGCAGTTCTTC. The variable domain in full, with the rest retrieved from reference TRBV7-2 and TRBJ2-1, is GAGVSQSPSNKVTEKGKDVELRCDPISGHTALYWYRQSLGQGLEFLIYFQGNSAPDKSGLPSDRFSAERTGGSVSTLTIQRTQQEDSAVYLCASSHRVLAAYNEQFFGPGTRLTVL.

In its sample, this clonotype was seen a few times. The chain has TRBV5-1 and TRBJ1-2; 7 nucleotides match TRBD1. Germline CDR1 and CDR2: SGHRS and YFSETQ. Trimming removed 0 bases from V and 4 bases from J; junction bases left unmatched: 3. This CDR3 region has 14 residues. The CDR3 DNA reads TGCGCCAGCAGCTTGGGGGACAGCTTCTATGGCTACACCTTC. It is translated as CASSLGDSFYGYTF.

The rearrangement links TRBV30 to TRBJ1-4; D is unclear. The ends were cut back, 2 bases at V and 11 bases at J, with 18 bases in the middle. The CDR3 consists of 14 residues. Germline CDR1 reads GTSNPN; CDR2 reads SVGIG (reference sequence). CDR3 coding DNA: TGTGCCTGGAGTCCAACATCGACACAAACGAAACTGTTTTTT. It is translated as CAWSPTSTQTKLFF.

In its sample, this clonotype was seen once. The V gene is TRBV27, the J gene TRBJ1-2; TRBD1 is a possible D gene (5 bases). Germline V gene data show CDR1 as MNHEY and CDR2 as SMNVEV (reference sequence). Trimming removed 5 bases from V and 0 bases from J, with 37 bases in between. The CDR3 sequence is 23 residues long. The CDR3 loop reads CASSLTNWRQGGVSGGSNYGYTF. The CDR3 region has the DNA TGTGCCAGCAGTCTGACGAATTGGCGGCAGGGAGGAGTTTCTGGAGGGTCTAACTATGGCTACACCTTC.

This clonotype turned up a few times. V usage is TRBV20-1 and J usage is TRBJ2-3, with 7 nucleotides matching TRBD1. From germline, CDR1 is DFQATT and CDR2 SNEGSKA (reference sequence). The CDR3 is 13 amino acids. V was clipped by 3 bases and J by 4 bases; unmatched bases: 4. The CDR3 region is CSASAQGSDTQYF. The CDR3 DNA reads as TGCAGTGCTAGTGCACAGGGGTCAGATACGCAGTATTTT.

The CDR3 nucleotides read TGCAGTGCCCAGGACAACTCCTACGAGCAGTACTTC. Translation: CSAQDNSYEQYF. The chain joins TRBV20-1 to TRBJ2-7; the D gene is possibly TRBD1 (5 bases). The CDR3 has 12 amino acids. CDR1 is DFQATT, CDR2 SNEGSKA, per germline (reference sequence). V lost 6 bases and J lost 0, with 9 bases in between.

The chain joins TRBV5-1 to TRBJ2-5, with 7 bases lining up with TRBD2. CDR1 is SGHRS and CDR2 is YFSETQ in the germline V gene. V was pared by 0 bases and J by 11 bases, with 10 bases of the junction left unmatched. The length of the CDR3 is 14 residues. The CDR3, as DNA: TGCGCCAGCAGCTTGGGCGGGAGAAGGGATGAGCAGTACTTC. It specifies CASSLGGRRDEQYF. Combining the CDR3 with reference TRBV5-1 and TRBJ2-5 gives the whole variable domain KAGVTQTPRYLIKTRGQQVTLSCSPISGHRSVSWYQQTPGQGLQFLFEYFSETQRNKGNFPGRFSGRQFSNSRSEMNVSTLELGDSALYLCASSLGGRRDEQYFGPGTRLLVL.

This clonotype was seen more than once but under ten times. The chain is built from TRBV20-1 and TRBJ2-3, with D hard to call. Germline assignment: CDR1 DFQATT and CDR2 SNEGSKA (reference sequence). V dropped 5 bases and J dropped 6 bases, with 18 bases sitting between them. The CDR3 spans 14 residues. The CDR3 DNA follows: TGCAGTGCTCACCTACTGACGCAGGTTGATACGCAGTATTTT. As protein: CSAHLLTQVDTQYF.